The TCR beta chain under discussion was sequenced for a study of patients and donors after allogeneic stem cell transplantation. TCRdb itself ran the RT-PCR reads through MiXCR, one entry per CDR3 protein. The data show about 110,000 distinct CDR3 sequences, with around 33% seen just once and under 30% held by the top ten. This TCR derives from a human donor who was either an allogeneic HSCT recipient or a stem cell or donor lymphocyte infusion donor (not recorded which). It is not recorded whose cells these are; they may come from a transplant donor. Sequenced sample: blood, either unsorted or a sorted T cell fraction (not recorded which).

The CDR3 sequence is CASGVGGTEAFF. CDR3 sequence (DNA): TGTGCCTCAGGGGTTGGGGGCACTGAAGCTTTCTTT. The J gene is TRBJ1-1, the V gene TRBV12-5; perhaps TRBD1 as D (6 bases). The CDR3 covers 12 residues. Per the germline V gene, CDR1 is LGHNT and CDR2 is FRNRAP.